These T cell receptor beta chains were read from a single sample in a study of T cells in Graves' hyperthyroidism and ophthalmopathy. TCRdb reanalysed the multiplex PCR reads using MiXCR and keeps one entry per CDR3 protein. This table holds about half a million distinct CDR3 sequences, 15% to 20% found once. The source material was blood. The receptors come from a woman under 40 with Graves' ophthalmopathy. CDR3s include the opening cysteine and the closing phenylalanine or tryptophan. A D gene is named only where the DNA matches it firmly. Size is omitted from some rows. Given values are once, few, many or a class for expanded clones.

many	TRBD2	TRBV28	TRBJ2-1	TGTGCCAGCAGTACGGGGACTAGCGGGAGGGCCATCTACAATGAGCAGTTCTTC	CASSTGTSGRAIYNEQFF
many	.	TRBV18	TRBJ2-7	TGTGCCAGCTCACGGTCGGGATCGAGCTACGAGCAGTACTTC	CASSRSGSSYEQYF
many	TRBD1	TRBV7-8	TRBJ2-5	TGTGCCAGCAGCTTGAGGGCAGGGGGTCGGGAGACCCAGTACTTC	CASSLRAGGRETQYF
.	.	TRBV5-4	TRBJ2-1	TGTGCCAGCAGCCTACGGAGGAGGACTCACTACAATGAGCAGTTCTTC	CASSLRRRTHYNEQFF
.	TRBD1	TRBV9	TRBJ2-7	TGTGCCAGCGGAAGGACAGGGGGCGACGAGCAGTACTTC	CASGRTGGDEQYF
many	.	TRBV6-2/TRBV6-3	TRBJ2-3	TGTGCCAGCCAAGAGTCAGGGGCAGATACGCAGTATTTT	CASQESGADTQYF
many	.	TRBV14	TRBJ2-3	TGTGCCAGCAGCCTAGCGGAGACGTTCGGTAATACGCAGTATTTT	CASSLAETFGNTQYF
.	.	TRBV5-1	TRBJ2-3	TGCGCCAGCAGCTTGGCTCTAGAAACAGATACGCAGTATTTT	CASSLALETDTQYF
few	.	TRBV7-2	TRBJ1-1	TGTGCCAGCAGCTTGCTTCAGGACAGTCCTAACACTGAAGCTTTCTTT	CASSLLQDSPNTEAFF
few	.	TRBV6-1	TRBJ2-7	TGTGCCAGCATTGAACGGGGCGAGACTGGATCCGAGCAGTACTTC	CASIERGETGSEQYF
many	TRBD2	TRBV7-2	TRBJ2-1	TGTGCCAGCAGCCCACGACTAGCGGGGTGGGTCAATGAGCAGTTCTTC	CASSPRLAGWVNEQFF
.	.	TRBV7-7	TRBJ1-1	TGTGCTAGCAGCTTAGCCGGGATTAGGAACACTGAAGCTTTCTTT	CASSLAGIRNTEAFF
.	.	TRBV19	TRBJ1-5	TGTGCCAGTAGTATTGGGAGGGTCGCGGAACAGCCCCAGCATTTT	CASSIGRVAEQPQHF
many	TRBD2	TRBV28	TRBJ2-1	TGTGCCAGCAGTCCCCGACTAGCGGGAGGTTATGAGCAGTTCTTC	CASSPRLAGGYEQFF
.	TRBD1	TRBV2	TRBJ2-1	TGTGCCAGCACCTCGACAGGGGGCCGTTCGGGCTCCTACAATGAGCAGTTCTTC	CASTSTGGRSGSYNEQFF
many	TRBD2	TRBV6-1	TRBJ2-1	TGTGCCAGCAGTAGCCCCTCACCTCGGGGGGGAGGGAATGAGCAGTTCTTC	CASSSPSPRGGGNEQFF
few	.	TRBV20-1	TRBJ2-5	TGCAGTGCTAGGGACAGCGGGCAGGGGTGGCAAGAGACCCAGTACTTC	CSARDSGQGWQETQYF
many	.	TRBV3-1	TRBJ2-3	TGTGCCAGCAGCCAAGACCCGGATAATTCAGATACGCAGTATTTT	CASSQDPDNSDTQYF
many	.	TRBV13	TRBJ1-1	TGTGCCAGCATTGTCCGAGGCGGTGACACTGAAGCTTTCTTT	CASIVRGGDTEAFF
few	.	TRBV12-3/TRBV12-4	TRBJ1-6	TGTGCCAGCAGTTTTAGGTGGGCAGAAGGCCTCAATAATTCACCCCTCCACTTT	CASSFRWAEGLNNSPLHF